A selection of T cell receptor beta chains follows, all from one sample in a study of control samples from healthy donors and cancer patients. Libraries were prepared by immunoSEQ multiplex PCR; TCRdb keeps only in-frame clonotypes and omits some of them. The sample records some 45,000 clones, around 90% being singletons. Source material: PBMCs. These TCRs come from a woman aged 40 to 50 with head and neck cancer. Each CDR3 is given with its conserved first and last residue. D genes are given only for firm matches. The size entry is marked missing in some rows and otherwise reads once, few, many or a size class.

TGTGCCAGCAGCATGGGGGGACAGGCCAACACCGGGGAGCTGTTTTTT	CASSMGGQANTGELFF	TRBD1	TRBV7-2	TRBJ2-2	.
TGTGCCAGCAGCTTAGCCGTCACTAGCGGGCTGATTACAGATACGCAGTATTTT	CASSLAVTSGLITDTQYF	TRBD2	TRBV7-9	TRBJ2-3	.
TGCGCCAGCAGCCAAGATCGTGGCAGTGGGGGCACCTTC	CASSQDRGSGGTF	.	TRBV4-1	TRBJ1-2	.
TGTGCCAGCAGCCCCCTGGCGCGGGGGCGCACCTATGGCTACACCTTC	CASSPLARGRTYGYTF	.	TRBV3-1/TRBV3-2	TRBJ1-2	.
TGTGCAGGGCGGAGATGGGGCAATGAGCAGTTCTTC	CAGRRWGNEQFF	.	TRBV30	TRBJ2-1	.
TGTGCCAGCCTGAGCTCTCTCTACGAGCAGTACTTC	CASLSSLYEQYF	.	TRBV28	TRBJ2-7	.
TGTGCCAGCAGCTTAGCCGTTAGCAATCAGCCCCAGCATTTT	CASSLAVSNQPQHF	.	TRBV7-9	TRBJ1-5	.
TGTGCCAGCAGCCAAGGACAGATCCCTCTCTACGAGCAGTACTTC	CASSQGQIPLYEQYF	.	TRBV14	TRBJ2-7	.
TGTGCCAGTGAGACAGAGGAGGGGAACACTGAAGCTTTCTTT	CASETEEGNTEAFF	.	TRBV6-5	TRBJ1-1	.
TGTGCCAGCAGTTACGGAGGGACTGCCAAAAACATTCAGTACTTC	CASSYGGTAKNIQYF	.	TRBV6-2/TRBV6-3	TRBJ2-4	.
TGCGCCAGCAGCAACATCTCCGCCATCAGACAGATAAACTATGGCTACACCTTC	CASSNISAIRQINYGYTF	.	TRBV10-1	TRBJ1-2	.
TGTGCCACCAGCAGTTTAATCGGCAAGCAGTACTTC	CATSSLIGKQYF	.	TRBV15	TRBJ2-7	.
TGTGCCAGCAGCTATAGCGGGGTTAGCACAGATACGCAGTATTTT	CASSYSGVSTDTQYF	TRBD2	TRBV7-2	TRBJ2-3	.
TGCGCCAGCAGTGATATACTGGGGGGCAATTCACCCCTCCACTTT	CASSDILGGNSPLHF	.	TRBV10-2	TRBJ1-6	once
TGTGCCAGCAAGGGGGGCGCGGGAGTAAAACTGTTTTTT	CASKGGAGVKLFF	.	TRBV6-5	TRBJ1-4	.
TGCAGCGTTCCCGGGCCAGGTAGCTACGAGCAGTACTTC	CSVPGPGSYEQYF	.	TRBV29-1	TRBJ2-7	once
TGTGCCAGCAGTGAATTGAACACCATATATTTT	CASSELNTIYF	.	TRBV25-1	TRBJ1-3	.
TGCGCCAGCAGGGCCTCAGGGGTGGGGAGGACTGAAGCTTTCTTT	CASRASGVGRTEAFF	.	TRBV5-1	TRBJ1-1	.
TGCGCCAGCAGCTTGACAGGGGTTAATGAAAAACTGTTTTTT	CASSLTGVNEKLFF	TRBD1	TRBV5-1	TRBJ1-4	.
TGTGCCAGCAGCTTGGGACAGACCCACTCTGGAAACACCATATATTTT	CASSLGQTHSGNTIYF	.	TRBV5-5	TRBJ1-3	.
TGTGCCACCAGCAGGGGGACAGGGGCCTACGAGCAGTACTTC	CATSRGTGAYEQYF	TRBD1	TRBV15	TRBJ2-7	.
TGTGCCAGCAGTCCCGGGGGCCCCTACAATGAGCAGTTCTTC	CASSPGGPYNEQFF	.	TRBV28	TRBJ2-1	.
TGTGCCAGCAGTACACGGACTACCCACGGAGGGATTGAGCAGTTCTTC	CASSTRTTHGGIEQFF	.	TRBV27	TRBJ2-1	.
TGTGCCACCAGCAGAGACACGGCCCAAGAGACCCAGTACTTC	CATSRDTAQETQYF	.	TRBV15	TRBJ2-5	few